The present T cell receptor beta chain was sequenced within a study of T-cell reconstitution after alpha-beta-depleted transplantation in children (dated by TCRdb to 2016 to 2018). In the study overall: Using TCR repertoire profiling, the study quantitatively followed how T-cell immune reconstitution unfolded in children after TCRalphabeta/CD19-depleted allogeneic hematopoietic cell transplantation.

Trimming takes 0 bases from V and 4 bases from J, and the germline ends sit 11 bases apart. Its CDR3 holds 15 amino acids, cysteine through phenylalanine. Just the 45-base CDR3 DNA is kept, in frame starting at base 1. In the germline V gene, CDR1 corresponds to SGDLS and CDR2 to YYNGEE. Library preparation employed PCR. Sequencer: Illumina HiSeq 2500. TCR library preparation used molecular barcoding, with unique molecular identifiers applied to normalize quantification of the TCRbeta repertoire. TCRdb reanalyzed the raw reads on its own, using fastp at Q25 for trimming and MiXCR for clone calling, and kept in-frame beta chains. All rows with the same CDR3 protein become a single entry with the most common DNA and genes. The sample table lists hundreds of thousands of distinct CDR3 sequences, about a sixth of them with a count of one. The ten largest clones represent 3% to 3.5% of the sample. The sample holds many counts of this clonotype. Its antigen remains unidentified. No qualities accompany the bases; no much larger clone lies one base away.

The source material was PBMCs from the stem cell graft donor, sampled from the stem cell graft. The receptor chain draws on TRBV9 and TRBJ1-5, with a weak D call of TRBD1 (5 bases match). The receptor was derived from a human donor who donated a stem cell graft to a child with acute lymphoblastic leukemia. The CDR3 protein is CASSVGGSENQPQHF. In nucleotides, the sequence is TGTGCCAGCAGCGTAGGGGGGTCGGAAAATCAGCCCCAGCATTTT.